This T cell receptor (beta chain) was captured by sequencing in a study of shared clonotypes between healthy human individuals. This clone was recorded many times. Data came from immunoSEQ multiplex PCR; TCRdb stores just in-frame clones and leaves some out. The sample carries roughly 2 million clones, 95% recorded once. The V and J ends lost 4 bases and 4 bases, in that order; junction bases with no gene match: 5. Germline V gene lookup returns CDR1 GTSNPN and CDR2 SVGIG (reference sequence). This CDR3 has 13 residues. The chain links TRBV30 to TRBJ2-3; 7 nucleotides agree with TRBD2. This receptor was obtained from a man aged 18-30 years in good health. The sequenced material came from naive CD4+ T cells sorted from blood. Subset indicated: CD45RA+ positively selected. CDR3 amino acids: CAWTRGRADTQYF. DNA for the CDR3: TGTGCCTGGACTAGAGGGAGGGCAGATACGCAGTATTTT. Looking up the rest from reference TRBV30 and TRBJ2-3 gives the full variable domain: SQTIHQWPATLVQPVGSPLSLECTVEGTSNPNLYWYRQAAGRGLQLLFYSVGIGQISSEVPQNLSASRPQDRQFILSSKKLLLSDSGFYLCAWTRGRADTQYFGPGTRLTVL.